The rows below give T cell receptor beta chains drawn from one sample of a study of T cell responses to AZD1222 COVID-19 vaccine. The data were produced by immunoSEQ multiplex PCR, yet TCRdb's version contains in-frame clones alone and is incomplete. The sample holds some 150,000 clones; approximately 90% are singletons and the top ten take around 1.6%. Specimen: peripheral blood, collected on day 0 of AZD1222 vaccination. The source is an adult in good health. CDR3s include the opening cysteine and the closing phenylalanine or tryptophan. The order of the fields is J gene, D gene, V gene, clone size, CDR3 DNA, CDR3 protein. The D gene is left open where the match is weak. For some rows the clone size is stated as once, few or many, or as a class when expanded; others skip it.

j_gene: TRBJ1-1; d_gene: TRBD1; v_gene: TRBV7-8; abundance: -; CDR3nt: TGTGCCAGCAGCCTCCGGACAGGGGTAGACACTGAAGCTTTCTTT; CDR3aa: CASSLRTGVDTEAFF
j_gene: TRBJ2-2; d_gene: TRBD2; v_gene: TRBV4-3; abundance: -; CDR3nt: TGCGCCAGCAGCCCCGGGACTACCAACACCGGGGAGCTGTTTTTT; CDR3aa: CASSPGTTNTGELFF
j_gene: TRBJ2-3; d_gene: TRBD2; v_gene: TRBV2; abundance: -; CDR3nt: TGTGCCAGCAGTTGGACTAGCGGGGGGAAACTGAGCACAGATACGCAGTATTTT; CDR3aa: CASSWTSGGKLSTDTQYF
j_gene: TRBJ2-3; d_gene: -; v_gene: TRBV18; abundance: -; CDR3nt: TGTGCCAGCTCAAGTTTAACTGGACCTATCACAGATACGCAGTATTTT; CDR3aa: CASSSLTGPITDTQYF
j_gene: TRBJ1-6; d_gene: -; v_gene: TRBV19; abundance: -; CDR3nt: TGTGCCAGTAGTTTACAGGGTTCAAATTCACCCCTCCACTTT; CDR3aa: CASSLQGSNSPLHF
j_gene: TRBJ1-2; d_gene: -; v_gene: TRBV6-5; abundance: -; CDR3nt: TGTGCCAGCACCATCGACAGAGCTGGCTACACCTTC; CDR3aa: CASTIDRAGYTF
j_gene: TRBJ2-3; d_gene: -; v_gene: TRBV6-2/TRBV6-3; abundance: -; CDR3nt: TGTGCCAGCAGCCCGGGACCCCGCACAGATACGCAGTATTTT; CDR3aa: CASSPGPRTDTQYF
j_gene: TRBJ1-5; d_gene: -; v_gene: TRBV6-1; abundance: -; CDR3nt: TGTGCCAGCAGTGAAGACAGGGGCAATCAGCCCCAGCATTTT; CDR3aa: CASSEDRGNQPQHF
j_gene: TRBJ1-2; d_gene: -; v_gene: TRBV6-1; abundance: -; CDR3nt: TGTGCCAGCAGTGAAGTAGGGCCTCCTACTGGCTATGGCTACACCTTC; CDR3aa: CASSEVGPPTGYGYTF
j_gene: TRBJ2-1; d_gene: TRBD2; v_gene: TRBV7-3; abundance: -; CDR3nt: TGTGCCAGCAGCTCCGGGACTAGCGGTGTTGAGCAGTTCTTC; CDR3aa: CASSSGTSGVEQFF
j_gene: TRBJ2-3; d_gene: TRBD2; v_gene: TRBV9; abundance: -; CDR3nt: TGTGCCAGCAGCCCCCGGGGGGGTAGCACTGATACGCAGTATTTT; CDR3aa: CASSPRGGSTDTQYF
j_gene: TRBJ1-4; d_gene: TRBD1; v_gene: TRBV5-1; abundance: -; CDR3nt: TGCGCCAGCAGCACGGACAGGAATGAAAAACTGTTTTTT; CDR3aa: CASSTDRNEKLFF
j_gene: TRBJ1-3; d_gene: TRBD1; v_gene: TRBV7-2; abundance: -; CDR3nt: TGTGCCAGCAGCACAGGGGTAGGAAACACCATATATTTT; CDR3aa: CASSTGVGNTIYF
j_gene: TRBJ1-1; d_gene: -; v_gene: TRBV4-1; abundance: -; CDR3nt: TGCGCCAGCAGCCAAGAGGGGTTCGGAACTGAAGCTTTCTTT; CDR3aa: CASSQEGFGTEAFF
j_gene: TRBJ2-1; d_gene: TRBD2; v_gene: TRBV19; abundance: few; CDR3nt: TGTGCCAGCGCTAGCGGGGGGCGTATCTACAATGAGCAGTTCTTC; CDR3aa: CASASGGRIYNEQFF
j_gene: TRBJ2-7; d_gene: -; v_gene: TRBV6-2/TRBV6-3; abundance: -; CDR3nt: TGTGCCAGCAGTATACGGGACGGATACGAGCAGTACTTC; CDR3aa: CASSIRDGYEQYF
j_gene: TRBJ2-1; d_gene: -; v_gene: TRBV3-1/TRBV3-2; abundance: -; CDR3nt: TGTGCCAGCAGCACCCGGACCTTGAAGAGCTCCTACAATGAGCAGTTCTTC; CDR3aa: CASSTRTLKSSYNEQFF
j_gene: TRBJ1-2; d_gene: -; v_gene: TRBV5-8; abundance: -; CDR3nt: TGTGCCAGCAGCTTGAGAGGGCCTTTACCCGGCTACACCTTC; CDR3aa: CASSLRGPLPGYTF
j_gene: TRBJ1-2; d_gene: -; v_gene: TRBV6-5; abundance: -; CDR3nt: TGTGCCAGCAGTTTGGACAGCCAGTATGGCTACACCTTC; CDR3aa: CASSLDSQYGYTF
j_gene: TRBJ2-5; d_gene: -; v_gene: TRBV7-8; abundance: -; CDR3nt: TGTGCCAGCAGCTTAGAGGCTAGTGGGGGAGAGACCCAGTACTTC; CDR3aa: CASSLEASGGETQYF
j_gene: TRBJ2-3; d_gene: -; v_gene: TRBV4-1; abundance: -; CDR3nt: TGCGCCAGCAGCCAAAACCGGGGGCCGAGCACAGATACGCAGTATTTT; CDR3aa: CASSQNRGPSTDTQYF
j_gene: TRBJ1-5; d_gene: -; v_gene: TRBV6-4; abundance: -; CDR3nt: TGTGCCAGCAGGAAAGATGTTTTGGGCAATCAGCCCCAGCATTTT; CDR3aa: CASRKDVLGNQPQHF
j_gene: TRBJ2-7; d_gene: TRBD2; v_gene: TRBV4-2; abundance: once; CDR3nt: TGTGCCAGCAGCCAAATTAATGGGGGGGGTTTCTACGAGCAGTACTTC; CDR3aa: CASSQINGGGFYEQYF
j_gene: TRBJ1-2; d_gene: -; v_gene: TRBV4-2; abundance: -; CDR3nt: TGTGCCAGCAGCCAAGACGGGGTTGGGGACTATGGCTACACCTTC; CDR3aa: CASSQDGVGDYGYTF
j_gene: TRBJ2-7; d_gene: -; v_gene: TRBV2; abundance: -; CDR3nt: TGTGCCAGCAGGGACAGTCCCTACGAGCAGTACTTC; CDR3aa: CASRDSPYEQYF
j_gene: TRBJ2-7; d_gene: -; v_gene: TRBV3-1/TRBV3-2; abundance: -; CDR3nt: TGTGCCAGCAGCCATGGGTTCGCAGGGGGGCCCTACGAGCAGTACTTC; CDR3aa: CASSHGFAGGPYEQYF
j_gene: TRBJ2-7; d_gene: TRBD2; v_gene: TRBV15; abundance: once; CDR3nt: TGTGCCACCAGCAGAGATAGCCCTACTAGCGGCACCTCCTACGAGCAGTACTTC; CDR3aa: CATSRDSPTSGTSYEQYF
j_gene: TRBJ1-1; d_gene: -; v_gene: TRBV12-3/TRBV12-4; abundance: -; CDR3nt: TGTGCCAGCAGCGAGGGAGGGAGGCTAGCTTTCTTT; CDR3aa: CASSEGGRLAFF
j_gene: TRBJ1-1; d_gene: TRBD1; v_gene: TRBV6-5; abundance: once; CDR3nt: TGTGCCAGTAGAAGGGACAGGGGCATGAACACTGAAGCTTTCTTT; CDR3aa: CASRRDRGMNTEAFF
j_gene: TRBJ1-1; d_gene: -; v_gene: TRBV7-9; abundance: -; CDR3nt: TGTGCCAGCAGCTTAGCCCACCCCGCGGTGAACACTGAAGCTTTCTTT; CDR3aa: CASSLAHPAVNTEAFF
j_gene: TRBJ1-4; d_gene: -; v_gene: TRBV4-3; abundance: -; CDR3nt: TGCGCCAGCAGCCAGCACAGGGCAACTAATGAAAAACTGTTTTTT; CDR3aa: CASSQHRATNEKLFF
j_gene: TRBJ1-1; d_gene: -; v_gene: TRBV30; abundance: -; CDR3nt: TGTGCCTGGAGTGAACGGGCAGTTCTTAACACTGAAGCTTTCTTT; CDR3aa: CAWSERAVLNTEAFF
j_gene: TRBJ1-5; d_gene: -; v_gene: TRBV19; abundance: -; CDR3nt: TGTGCCAGTAGTATATTCAGGGAAAGTCAGCCCCAGCATTTT; CDR3aa: CASSIFRESQPQHF